The 29 T cell receptor beta chains below come from one sample, sequenced in a study of PD-1 blockade in mismatch repair-deficient tumors. Measured with immunoSEQ multiplex PCR; TCRdb has only the in-frame clones, and not every one. The sample lists under 150,000 clones, about nine tenths seen once, with about an eighth in the top ten. The specimen was peripheral blood, collected about 17 months after starting pembrolizumab. The receptor source for this set is an adult with mismatch repair-deficient cancer.

The J gene is TRBJ1-3, the V gene TRBV11-2, with D unclear. V gave up 4 bases and J gave up 0 bases, with 7 bases separating them. The germline V gene has CDR1 SGHAT and CDR2 FQNNGV. The length of the CDR3 is 14 residues. In DNA form, the CDR3 reads TGTGCCAGCAGCTCGGAGTACTCTGGAAACACCATATATTTT. Translated, it gives CASSSEYSGNTIYF.

The chain combines TRBV19 with TRBJ2-5, with TRBD2 as a possible D gene (6 bases). The length of the CDR3 is 15 residues. Germline CDR1 is LNHDA and CDR2 is SQIVND (reference sequence). The V gene lost 3 bases and the J gene lost 2 bases, with 13 bases spanning the gap. The CDR3 nucleotides read TGTGCCAGTAGTATCGGAGGGACGGGGCAAGAGACCCAGTACTTC. This translates into CASSIGGTGQETQYF.

V is TRBV27 and J is TRBJ2-7; 7 nucleotides line up with TRBD2. From germline, CDR1 is MNHEY and CDR2 SMNVEV (reference sequence). V shed 7 bases, J shed 3 bases, and the junction held 6 bases outside the gene matches. The CDR3 has 13 residues. CDR3 amino acids: CASMEAGDYEQYF. CDR3 DNA sequence: TGTGCCAGCATGGAGGCGGGAGACTACGAGCAGTACTTC.

The rearrangement uses TRBV19 and TRBJ1-1, with D possibly TRBD1 on 5 matching bases. This CDR3 has 15 amino acids. V lost 3 bases and J 4 bases, leaving 15 bases between the germline ends. Germline assignment: CDR1 LNHDA and CDR2 SQIVND (reference sequence). The chain's CDR3 is CASSIVGTGGTEAFF. In DNA form, the CDR3 reads TGTGCCAGTAGTATTGTAGGGACGGGGGGCACTGAAGCTTTCTTT. The full variable domain, with the rest looked up from reference TRBV19 and TRBJ1-1, is DGGITQSPKYLFRKEGQNVTLSCEQNLNHDAMYWYRQDPGQGLRLIYYSQIVNDFQKGDIAEGYSVSREKKESFPLTVTSAQKNPTAFYLCASSIVGTGGTEAFFGQGTRLTVV.

V is TRBV23-1 and J is TRBJ2-4, with unresolved D. TRBV23-1 is marked as an open reading frame, function uncertain. The CDR3 spans 15 residues. V was shortened by 2 bases and J by 10 bases, with 18 bases between the two germline ends. CDR3 nucleotide sequence: TGCGCCAGCAGTCAAATCCCAAATTCCCGGCCTATTCAGTACTTC. Amino acids: CASSQIPNSRPIQYF.

The CDR3 DNA sequence: TGTGCCAGCAGCTTATCAGGGGACTCCTACGAGCAGTACTTC. The encoded protein is CASSLSGDSYEQYF. The chain combines TRBV7-2 with TRBJ2-7, with D possibly matching TRBD1 (6 bases). This CDR3 spans 14 amino acids. Trimming left V 2 bases short and J 0 bases short, with 8 bases between. Germline V gene data show CDR1 as SGHTA and CDR2 as FQGNSA.

The chain couples TRBV7-9 to TRBJ2-1; no firm D call. The V gene lost 5 bases and the J gene lost 3 bases, with 8 bases spanning the gap. Per germline, CDR1 SEHNR and CDR2 FQNEAQ (reference sequence). CDR3 length: 13 amino acids. In DNA, the CDR3 is TGTGCCAGCAGCCCAGTGGGCTACAATGAGCAGTTCTTC. This gives the protein CASSPVGYNEQFF.

This rearrangement joins TRBV4-3 to TRBJ1-3; D gene uncertain. The CDR3 has 16 residues. Germline loops: CDR1 LGHNA, CDR2 YSLEER. V lost 0 bases to trimming and J lost 0 bases, with 9 bases between them. CDR3: CASSQDNRPSGNTIYF. The CDR3, as DNA: TGCGCCAGCAGCCAAGATAACCGGCCCTCTGGAAACACCATATATTTT.

This clone was seen only a few times. The V gene is TRBV7-9, the J gene TRBJ2-3; possible D gene TRBD1, 6 bases. The CDR3 consists of 15 residues. V lost 8 bases and J 3 bases, leaving 18 bases between the germline ends. CDR1 is SEHNR, CDR2 FQNEAQ, per germline (reference sequence). The CDR3 loop reads CASPEQGSGTDTQYF. For the CDR3, the DNA is TGTGCCAGCCCAGAACAGGGCTCCGGGACAGATACGCAGTATTTT.

This sequence joins TRBV2 and TRBJ2-3; the D is unclear. Trimming removed 2 bases at V and 6 bases at J, with 15 bases between. The V gene's germline CDR1 is SNHLY and CDR2 FYNNEI. The CDR3 loop spans 15 amino acids. The CDR3 protein is CASSELDPQDDTQYF. The CDR3 nucleotides are TGTGCCAGCAGTGAACTCGACCCCCAGGATGATACGCAGTATTTT. Supplemented by reference TRBV2 and TRBJ2-3, the full variable domain reads EPEVTQTPSHQVTQMGQEVILRCVPISNHLYFYWYRQILGQKVEFLVSFYNNEISEKSEIFDDQFSVERPDGSNFTLKIRSTKLEDSAMYFCASSELDPQDDTQYFGPGTRLTVL.

V usage is TRBV4-1 and J usage is TRBJ2-7; D perhaps matches TRBD2 (6 bases). With 1 base removed from V and 0 bases from J, the gap between germline ends came to 10 bases. The germline CDR1 and CDR2 sequences are MGHRA and YSYEKL. This CDR3 has 15 residues. CDR3 region: CASSQVSTSSYEQYF. CDR3 DNA: TGCGCCAGCAGCCAAGTCTCGACTAGCTCCTACGAGCAGTACTTC.

The rearrangement uses TRBV11-3 and TRBJ2-1; possible D gene TRBD1, 6 bases. Trimming pared 0 bases from V and 8 bases from J, leaving 14 bases between. CDR1 is SGHNT, CDR2 YENEEA, per germline. This CDR3 spans 15 amino acids. The CDR3 is CASSLDHRASDEQFF. The CDR3 nucleotides are TGTGCCAGCAGCTTAGACCACAGGGCTTCGGATGAGCAGTTCTTC.

The chain uses TRBV4-1 and TRBJ2-1, with D perhaps matching TRBD2 (6 bases). V shed 1 base and J shed 8 bases, with 15 bases lying between them. Germline V gives CDR1 MGHRA, CDR2 YSYEKL. This CDR3 has 15 residues. The CDR3 sequence: CASSQVGLRVDEQFF. CDR3 nucleotide sequence: TGCGCCAGCAGCCAAGTGGGACTCCGGGTGGATGAGCAGTTCTTC.

The rearrangement joins TRBV18 to TRBJ1-1; 7 positions match TRBD1. The V gene end was trimmed by 7 bases and the J gene end by 3 bases; junction bases not matched to a gene: 11. Germline assignment: CDR1 KGHSH and CDR2 LQKENI. CDR3 size: 15 residues. The CDR3 sequence is CASLPTSGGDTEAFF. The DNA of the CDR3 is TGTGCCAGCTTACCGACTTCAGGGGGGGACACTGAAGCTTTCTTT.

The chain recombines TRBV2 with TRBJ2-6; D is unresolved. This CDR3 contains 15 residues. V was shortened by 4 bases and J by 0 bases, with 7 bases between the two germline ends. Germline assignment: CDR1 SNHLY and CDR2 FYNNEI. The DNA for the CDR3 is TGTGCCAGCAGTGGATTTGACTCTGGGGCCAACGTCCTGACTTTC. The encoded protein is CASSGFDSGANVLTF.

This chain joins TRBV29-1 and TRBJ1-1, with D unresolved. The germline V gene encodes CDR1 SQVTM and CDR2 ANQGSEA. The V and J ends lost 5 bases and 4 bases respectively, with 23 bases between them. The CDR3 consists of 16 residues. The CDR3 DNA sequence: TGCAGCGTTCCCAGATTCGACCGTGAGTCGGGCACTGAAGCTTTCTTT. It specifies CSVPRFDRESGTEAFF.

V is TRBV4-3 and J is TRBJ1-3, with unresolved D. The V and J ends lost 2 bases and 0 bases respectively, with 14 bases between them. The CDR3 consists of 17 residues. Germline CDR1 LGHNA, CDR2 YSLEER. This CDR3 reads CASSQRLTALSGNTIYF. The CDR3 DNA reads as TGCGCCAGCAGCCAACGACTTACAGCGCTCTCTGGAAACACCATATATTTT.

This clone was seen once. The V and J genes are TRBV2 and TRBJ2-7, with no clear D. Trimming pared 5 bases from V and 4 bases from J, leaving 6 bases between. Germline assignment: CDR1 SNHLY and CDR2 FYNNEI. CDR3 length: 11 residues. This CDR3 is CASSWTYEQYF. As DNA, the CDR3 is TGTGCCAGCAGTTGGACGTACGAGCAGTACTTC. Full variable domain (outside the CDR3, taken from reference TRBV2 and TRBJ2-7): EPEVTQTPSHQVTQMGQEVILRCVPISNHLYFYWYRQILGQKVEFLVSFYNNEISEKSEIFDDQFSVERPDGSNFTLKIRSTKLEDSAMYFCASSWTYEQYFGPGTRLTVT.

In its sample, this clone was seen a few times. The chain couples TRBV30 to TRBJ2-2; possible D gene TRBD1, 5 bases. CDR3 length: 14 residues. CDR1 is GTSNPN, CDR2 SVGIG, per germline (reference sequence). The V end lost 1 base, the J end lost 8 bases, and 14 bases lay between the germline ends. The CDR3 nucleotides read TGTGCCTGGAGTGAACCCAGGGTCGTGGGGGAGCTGTTTTTT. This gives the protein CAWSEPRVVGELFF. The full variable domain, in which reference TRBV30 and TRBJ2-2 provide the parts outside the CDR3, is SQTIHQWPATLVQPVGSPLSLECTVEGTSNPNLYWYRQAAGRGLQLLFYSVGIGQISSEVPQNLSASRPQDRQFILSSKKLLLSDSGFYLCAWSEPRVVGELFFGEGSRLTVL.

The CDR3 sequence: CASSVSAGAFLGHNEQFF. CDR3 coding DNA: TGTGCCAGCAGCGTTTCAGCGGGAGCCTTCCTGGGGCACAATGAGCAGTTCTTC. The chain is built from TRBV9 and TRBJ2-1; 8 nucleotides match TRBD2. CDR1 is SGDLS and CDR2 is YYNGEE in the germline V gene. The length of the CDR3 is 18 residues. Trimming took 2 bases from V and 5 from J; bases not matched to a gene: 15.

The V gene is TRBV11-3, the J gene TRBJ1-2; TRBD1 agrees at 7 bases. The CDR3 spans 15 residues. V lost 1 base to trimming and J lost 2 bases; unmatched junction nucleotides: 4. The germline V gene encodes CDR1 SGHNT and CDR2 YENEEA. CDR3 loop: CASSLGGGLNYGYTF. The CDR3 nucleotides read TGTGCCAGCAGCTTAGGAGGGGGCCTAAACTATGGCTACACCTTC.

The chain couples TRBV5-6 to TRBJ2-7, with a weak D call TRBD1 (6 bases). CDR1 is SGHDT and CDR2 is YYEEEE in the germline V gene. V was cut by 3 bases and J by 0 bases, with 7 bases left in between. The length of the CDR3 is 13 residues. The CDR3 protein is CASSSDSSYEQYF. DNA for the CDR3: TGTGCCAGCAGCTCGGACAGCTCCTACGAGCAGTACTTC.

This clone was observed a single time. The chain links TRBV18 to TRBJ1-1; 9 positions agree with TRBD1. CDR1 is KGHSH and CDR2 is LQKENI in the germline V gene. The CDR3 covers 16 residues. V trimming: 3 bases; J trimming: 5 bases; junction bases outside the gene matches: 10. CDR3 sequence: CASSPKGTGQRTEAFF. The CDR3 DNA follows: TGTGCCAGCTCACCCAAGGGGACAGGGCAGAGAACTGAAGCTTTCTTT.

J is TRBJ2-7 and V is TRBV27, with TRBD1 matching over 8 bases. J gave up 3 bases and V 7 bases, and 23 bases lay outside the gene matches. This CDR3 has 19 residues. Germline V gene lookup returns CDR1 MNHEY and CDR2 SMNVEV (reference sequence). CDR3 nucleotides: TGTGCCAGCAATTATAGAGGATCTCCGGGGACAGGTAATAACTACGAGCAGTACTTC. It specifies CASNYRGSPGTGNNYEQYF.

The chain is built from TRBV11-2 and TRBJ1-1; 7 nucleotides line up with TRBD1. The CDR3 totals 15 residues. V shed 5 bases and J 2 bases; nucleotides not matched to a gene: 8. Germline CDR1 is SGHAT and CDR2 is FQNNGV. CDR3: CASSTGTAINTEAFF. The CDR3 DNA reads TGTGCCAGCAGCACCGGGACAGCGATCAACACTGAAGCTTTCTTT. The full variable domain, with the rest looked up from reference TRBV11-2 and TRBJ1-1, is EAGVAQSPRYKIIEKRQSVAFWCNPISGHATLYWYQQILGQGPKLLIQFQNNGVVDDSQLPKDRFSAERLKGVDSTLKIQPAKLEDSAVYLCASSTGTAINTEAFFGQGTRLTVV.

The CDR3 DNA reads as TGTGCCAGCAGAGAGTACACCGGGGAGCTGTTTTTT. It yields the protein CASREYTGELFF. The chain recombines TRBV7-6 with TRBJ2-2; D gene ambiguous. Germline-derived CDR1 and CDR2 are SGHVS and FNYEAQ. The CDR3 is made up of 12 amino acids. V was shortened by 6 bases and J by 3 bases, with 5 bases between the two germline ends.

This chain joins TRBV11-3 and TRBJ2-2; D might be TRBD1 (6 bases). The CDR3 covers 12 residues. The V and J ends lost 9 bases and 4 bases respectively, with 9 bases between them. Germline CDR1 SGHNT, CDR2 YENEEA. CDR3: CASGGGTGELFF. The CDR3 nucleotides read TGTGCCAGTGGGGGCGGCACCGGGGAGCTGTTTTTT.

Concerning this clone itself: Additional DNA sequences in this sample encode the identical CDR3. The J gene is TRBJ2-7, the V gene TRBV4-2; 13 bases are shared with TRBD2. V dropped 4 bases and J dropped 4; count of bases not matched to a gene: 4. The germline CDR1 and CDR2 sequences are LGHNA and YNFKEQ. This CDR3 spans 15 amino acids. Written as DNA, the CDR3 is TGTGCCAGCAGCCCGGGGACTAGCGGGACGTACGAGCAGTACTTC. Protein sequence: CASSPGTSGTYEQYF.

This clone was observed a handful of times. V and J are TRBV6-5 and TRBJ1-2; D is possibly TRBD1 (6 bases). There are 12 residues in the CDR3. Germline CDR1 reads MNHEY; CDR2 reads SVGAGI. The germline V and J ends were trimmed by 9 bases and 8 bases, with 16 bases remaining between them. The CDR3, as DNA: TGTGCCAGTGCAGGGGTGGATTTGGGCTACACCTTC. The encoded protein is CASAGVDLGYTF.